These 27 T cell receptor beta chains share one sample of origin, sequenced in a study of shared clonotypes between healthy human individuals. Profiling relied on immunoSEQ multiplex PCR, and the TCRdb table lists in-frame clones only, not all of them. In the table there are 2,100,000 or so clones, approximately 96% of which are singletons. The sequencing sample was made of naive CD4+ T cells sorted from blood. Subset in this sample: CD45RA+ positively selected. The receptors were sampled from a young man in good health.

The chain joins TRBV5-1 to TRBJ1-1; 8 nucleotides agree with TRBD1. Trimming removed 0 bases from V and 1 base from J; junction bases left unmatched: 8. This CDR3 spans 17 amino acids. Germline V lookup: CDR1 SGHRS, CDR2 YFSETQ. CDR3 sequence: CASSLAIGQGGNTEAFF. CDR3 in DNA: TGCGCCAGCAGCTTGGCCATCGGACAGGGAGGGAACACTGAAGCTTTCTTT.

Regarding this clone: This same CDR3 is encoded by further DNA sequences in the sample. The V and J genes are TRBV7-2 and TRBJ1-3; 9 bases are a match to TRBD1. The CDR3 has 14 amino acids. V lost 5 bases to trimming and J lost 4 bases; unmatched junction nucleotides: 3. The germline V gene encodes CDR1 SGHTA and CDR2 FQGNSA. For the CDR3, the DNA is TGTGCCAGCAGCCCAGGACAGGGGGGAAACACCATATATTTT. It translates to CASSPGQGGNTIYF.

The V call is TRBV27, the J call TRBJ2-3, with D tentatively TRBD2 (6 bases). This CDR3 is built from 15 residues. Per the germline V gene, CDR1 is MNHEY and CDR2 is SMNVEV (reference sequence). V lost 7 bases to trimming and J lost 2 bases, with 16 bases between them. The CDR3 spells CASNLGGRATDTQYF. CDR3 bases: TGTGCCAGCAACCTCGGGGGAAGGGCCACAGATACGCAGTATTTT.

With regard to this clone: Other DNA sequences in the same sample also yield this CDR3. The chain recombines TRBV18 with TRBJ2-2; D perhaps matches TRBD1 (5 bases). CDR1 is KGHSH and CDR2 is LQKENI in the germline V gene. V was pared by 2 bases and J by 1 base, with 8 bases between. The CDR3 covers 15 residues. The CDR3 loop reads CASSPGAQNTGELFF. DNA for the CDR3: TGTGCCAGCTCACCAGGGGCCCAGAACACCGGGGAGCTGTTTTTT.

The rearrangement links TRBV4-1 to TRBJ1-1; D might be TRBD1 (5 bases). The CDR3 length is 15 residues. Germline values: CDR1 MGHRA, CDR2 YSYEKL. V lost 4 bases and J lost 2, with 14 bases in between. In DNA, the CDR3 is TGCGCCAGCAGCCCCCAGGGTTCACGAAACACTGAAGCTTTCTTT. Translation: CASSPQGSRNTEAFF.

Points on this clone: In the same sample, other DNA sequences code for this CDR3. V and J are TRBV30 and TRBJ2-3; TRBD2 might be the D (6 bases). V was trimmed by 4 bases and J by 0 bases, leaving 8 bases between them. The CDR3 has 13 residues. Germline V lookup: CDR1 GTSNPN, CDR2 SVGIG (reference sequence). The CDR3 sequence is CAWTSGSTDTQYF. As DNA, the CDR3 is TGTGCCTGGACCAGCGGGAGCACAGATACGCAGTATTTT.

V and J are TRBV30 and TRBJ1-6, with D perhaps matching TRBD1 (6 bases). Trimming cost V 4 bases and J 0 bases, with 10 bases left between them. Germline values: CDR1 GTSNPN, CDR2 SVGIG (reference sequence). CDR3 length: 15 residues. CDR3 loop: CAWNGGGSYNSPLHF. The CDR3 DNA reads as TGTGCCTGGAATGGGGGCGGCTCCTATAATTCACCCCTCCACTTT.

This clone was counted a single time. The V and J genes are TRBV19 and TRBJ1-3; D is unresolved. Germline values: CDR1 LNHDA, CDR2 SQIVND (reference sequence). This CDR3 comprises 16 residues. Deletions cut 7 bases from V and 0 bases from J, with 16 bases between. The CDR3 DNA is TGTGCCAGTACCGAGACCTGGGGTAGCTCTGGAAACACCATATATTTT. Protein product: CASTETWGSSGNTIYF. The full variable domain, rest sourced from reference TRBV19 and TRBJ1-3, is DGGITQSPKYLFRKEGQNVTLSCEQNLNHDAMYWYRQDPGQGLRLIYYSQIVNDFQKGDIAEGYSVSREKKESFPLTVTSAQKNPTAFYLCASTETWGSSGNTIYFGEGSWLTVV.

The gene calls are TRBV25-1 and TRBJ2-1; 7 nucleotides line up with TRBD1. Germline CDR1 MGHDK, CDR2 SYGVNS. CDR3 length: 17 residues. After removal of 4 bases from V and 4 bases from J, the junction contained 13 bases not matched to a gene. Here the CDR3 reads CASSGPPGGSRYNEQFF. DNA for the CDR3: TGTGCCAGCAGTGGCCCCCCAGGGGGTTCGCGTTACAATGAGCAGTTCTTC.

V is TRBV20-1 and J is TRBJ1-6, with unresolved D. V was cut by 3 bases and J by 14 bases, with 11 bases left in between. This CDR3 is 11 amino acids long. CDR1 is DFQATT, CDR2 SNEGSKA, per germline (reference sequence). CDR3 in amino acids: CSASESSTLHF. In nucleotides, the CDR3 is TGCAGTGCTAGCGAATCAAGCACCCTCCACTTT.

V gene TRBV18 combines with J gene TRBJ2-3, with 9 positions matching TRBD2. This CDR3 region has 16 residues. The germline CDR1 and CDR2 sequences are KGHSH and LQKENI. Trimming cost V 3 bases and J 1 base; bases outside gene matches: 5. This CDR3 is CASSPERLAGTDTQYF. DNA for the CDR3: TGTGCCAGCTCACCCGAGCGACTAGCGGGCACAGATACGCAGTATTTT.

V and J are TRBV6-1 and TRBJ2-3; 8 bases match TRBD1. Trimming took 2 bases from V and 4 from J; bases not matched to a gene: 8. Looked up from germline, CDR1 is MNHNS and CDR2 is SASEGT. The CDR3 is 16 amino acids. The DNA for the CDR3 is TGTGCCAGCAGTGAACAAAACAGGGGGAGTGCAGATACGCAGTATTTT. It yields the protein CASSEQNRGSADTQYF.

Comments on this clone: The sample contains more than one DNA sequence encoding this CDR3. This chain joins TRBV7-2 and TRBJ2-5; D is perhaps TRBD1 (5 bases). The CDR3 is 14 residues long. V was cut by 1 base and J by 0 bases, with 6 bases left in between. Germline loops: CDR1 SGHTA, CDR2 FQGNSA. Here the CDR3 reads CASSLGGHQETQYF. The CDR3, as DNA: TGTGCCAGCAGCTTAGGGGGCCACCAAGAGACCCAGTACTTC.

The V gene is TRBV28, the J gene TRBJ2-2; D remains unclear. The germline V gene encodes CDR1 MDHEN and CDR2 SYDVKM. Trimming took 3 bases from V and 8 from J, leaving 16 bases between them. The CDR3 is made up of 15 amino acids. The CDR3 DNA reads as TGTGCCAGCAGTTTGACGCAGCCCGCCACAGGGGAGCTGTTTTTT. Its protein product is CASSLTQPATGELFF.

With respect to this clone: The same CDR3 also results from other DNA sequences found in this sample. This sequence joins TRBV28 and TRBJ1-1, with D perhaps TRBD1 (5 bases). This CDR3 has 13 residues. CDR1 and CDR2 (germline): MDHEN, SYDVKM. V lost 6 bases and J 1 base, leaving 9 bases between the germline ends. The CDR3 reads CASRGQGNTEAFF. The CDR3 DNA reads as TGTGCCAGCAGGGGTCAGGGGAACACTGAAGCTTTCTTT.

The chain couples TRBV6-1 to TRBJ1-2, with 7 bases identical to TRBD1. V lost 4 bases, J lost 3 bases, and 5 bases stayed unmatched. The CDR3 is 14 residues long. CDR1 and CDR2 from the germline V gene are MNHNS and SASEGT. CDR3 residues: CASSGDSKYYGYTF. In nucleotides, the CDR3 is TGTGCCAGCAGTGGGGACAGCAAGTACTATGGCTACACCTTC.

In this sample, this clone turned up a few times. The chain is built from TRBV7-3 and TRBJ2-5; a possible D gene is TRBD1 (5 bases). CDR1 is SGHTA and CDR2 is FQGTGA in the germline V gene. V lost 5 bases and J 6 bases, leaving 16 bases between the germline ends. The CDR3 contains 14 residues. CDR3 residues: CASSALTGAKTQYF. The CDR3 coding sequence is TGTGCCAGCAGCGCTCTTACAGGCGCAAAGACCCAGTACTTC.

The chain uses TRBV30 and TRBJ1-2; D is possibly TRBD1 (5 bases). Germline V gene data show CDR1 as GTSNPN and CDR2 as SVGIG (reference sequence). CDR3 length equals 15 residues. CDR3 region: CAGVPGQGTFYGYTF. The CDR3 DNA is TGTGCTGGGGTCCCGGGGCAAGGTACCTTCTATGGCTACACCTTC. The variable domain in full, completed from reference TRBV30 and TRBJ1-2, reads SQTIHQWPATLVQPVGSPLSLECTVEGTSNPNLYWYRQAAGRGLQLLFYSVGIGQISSEVPQNLSASRPQDRQFILSSKKLLLSDSGFYLCAGVPGQGTFYGYTFGSGTRLTVV.

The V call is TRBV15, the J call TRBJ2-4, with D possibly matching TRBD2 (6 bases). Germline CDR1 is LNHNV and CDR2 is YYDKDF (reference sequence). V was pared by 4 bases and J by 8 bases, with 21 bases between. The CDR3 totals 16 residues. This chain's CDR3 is CATSTGFLGGRDIQYF. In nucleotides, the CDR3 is TGTGCCACCAGCACCGGTTTCCTCGGGGGTAGGGACATTCAGTACTTC.

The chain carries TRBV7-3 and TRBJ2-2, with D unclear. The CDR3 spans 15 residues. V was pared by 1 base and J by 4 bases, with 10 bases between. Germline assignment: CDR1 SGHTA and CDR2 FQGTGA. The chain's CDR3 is CASSLNAPGTGELFF. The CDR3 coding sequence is TGTGCCAGCAGCTTAAACGCCCCGGGCACCGGGGAGCTGTTTTTT.

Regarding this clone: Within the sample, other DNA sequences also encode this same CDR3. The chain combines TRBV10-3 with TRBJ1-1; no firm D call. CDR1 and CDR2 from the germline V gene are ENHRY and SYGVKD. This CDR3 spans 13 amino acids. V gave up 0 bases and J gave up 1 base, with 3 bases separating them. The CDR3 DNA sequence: TGTGCCATCAGTGAGTCGCCGAACACTGAAGCTTTCTTT. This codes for CAISESPNTEAFF.

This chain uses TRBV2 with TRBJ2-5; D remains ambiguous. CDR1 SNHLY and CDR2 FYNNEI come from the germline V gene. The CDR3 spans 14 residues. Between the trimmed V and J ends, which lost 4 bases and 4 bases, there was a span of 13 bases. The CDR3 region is CASSVRHWGETQYF. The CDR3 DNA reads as TGTGCCAGCAGTGTTAGACACTGGGGAGAGACCCAGTACTTC.

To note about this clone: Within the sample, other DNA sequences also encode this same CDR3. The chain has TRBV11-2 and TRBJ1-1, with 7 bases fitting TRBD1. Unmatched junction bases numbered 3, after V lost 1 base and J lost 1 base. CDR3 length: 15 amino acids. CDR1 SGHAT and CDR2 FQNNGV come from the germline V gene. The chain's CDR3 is CASSLVGDRNTEAFF. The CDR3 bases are TGTGCCAGCAGCTTAGTAGGGGACAGGAACACTGAAGCTTTCTTT.

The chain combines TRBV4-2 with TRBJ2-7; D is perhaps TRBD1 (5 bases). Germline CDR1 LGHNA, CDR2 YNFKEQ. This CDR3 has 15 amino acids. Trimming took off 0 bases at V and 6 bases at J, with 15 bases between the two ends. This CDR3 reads CASSQDSTKGAEQYF. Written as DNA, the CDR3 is TGTGCCAGCAGCCAAGATTCCACCAAAGGGGCCGAGCAGTACTTC.

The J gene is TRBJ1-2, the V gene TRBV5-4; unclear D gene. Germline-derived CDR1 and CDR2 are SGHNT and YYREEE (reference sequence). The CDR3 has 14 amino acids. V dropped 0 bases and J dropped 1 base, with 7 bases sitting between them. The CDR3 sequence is CASSLVGINYGYTF. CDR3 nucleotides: TGTGCCAGCAGCTTGGTGGGGATTAACTATGGCTACACCTTC.

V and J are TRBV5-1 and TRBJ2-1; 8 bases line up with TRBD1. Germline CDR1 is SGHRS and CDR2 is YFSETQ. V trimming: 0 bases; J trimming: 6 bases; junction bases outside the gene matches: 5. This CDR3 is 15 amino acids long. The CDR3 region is CASSLAPGQANEQFF. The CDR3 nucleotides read TGCGCCAGCAGCTTGGCCCCGGGACAGGCCAATGAGCAGTTCTTC.

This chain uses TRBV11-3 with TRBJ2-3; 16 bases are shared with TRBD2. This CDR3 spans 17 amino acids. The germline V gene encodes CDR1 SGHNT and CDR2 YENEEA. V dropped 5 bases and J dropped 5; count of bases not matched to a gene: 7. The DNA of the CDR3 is TGTGCCAGCAGCGTTGGGACTAGCGGGAGGGCCCAAGATACGCAGTATTTT. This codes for CASSVGTSGRAQDTQYF.